This T cell receptor beta chain originates from a study of PD-1 blockade in classical Hodgkin lymphoma. Study details: Patients were dosed intravenously with nivolumab at 3 mg/kg every 2 weeks. General study findings and limits: Baseline diversity in complete responders resembled that of newly diagnosed patients. Reports indicated that newly diagnosed patients had lower baseline TCR diversity than healthy donors did. By C4D1, CD4+ diversity increased significantly, especially in complete responders.

Following autologous stem cell transplantation, relapse occurred in every patient, and exposure to brentuximab vedotin varied. The data were produced by immunoSEQ multiplex PCR, yet TCRdb's version contains in-frame clones alone and is incomplete. The sample lists about 21,000 clones, roughly two thirds occurring once. A remark on this clone: Its antigen is as yet unknown.

Germline V gene sequence: CDR1 MNHNY, CDR2 SVGAGI (reference sequence). The CDR3 spans 16 residues. Trimming removed 6 bases at V and 3 bases at J, with 17 bases between. This TCR derives from a human donor with classical Hodgkin lymphoma. The chain links TRBV6-6 to TRBJ2-2; D is perhaps TRBD2 (6 bases). The sample was peripheral blood mononuclear cells (PBMCs), taken at baseline. The CDR3 nucleotides are TGTGCCAGCAGAACCGAGGAGGGGCTGGACACCGGGGAGCTGTTTTTT. This translates into CASRTEEGLDTGELFF.